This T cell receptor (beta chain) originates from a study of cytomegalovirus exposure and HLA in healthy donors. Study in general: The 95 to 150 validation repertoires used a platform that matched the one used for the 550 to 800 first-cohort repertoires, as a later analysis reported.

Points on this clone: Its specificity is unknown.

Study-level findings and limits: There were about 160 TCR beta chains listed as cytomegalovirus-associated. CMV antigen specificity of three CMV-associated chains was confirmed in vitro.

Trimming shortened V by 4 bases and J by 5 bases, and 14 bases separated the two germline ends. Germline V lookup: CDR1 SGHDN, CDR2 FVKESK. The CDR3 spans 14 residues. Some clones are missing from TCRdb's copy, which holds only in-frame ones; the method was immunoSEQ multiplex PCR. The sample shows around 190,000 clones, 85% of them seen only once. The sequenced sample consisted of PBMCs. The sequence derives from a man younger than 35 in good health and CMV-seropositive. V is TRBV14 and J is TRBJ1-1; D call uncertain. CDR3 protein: CASSLTVRGTEAFF. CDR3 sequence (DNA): TGTGCCAGCAGCCTAACAGTCCGGGGAACTGAAGCTTTCTTT.